This TCR beta chain comes out of a study of cytomegalovirus exposure and HLA in healthy donors. Study-wide context: A subsequent analysis stated that the roughly 130 validation repertoires were run on the same platform as the roughly 670 first-cohort repertoires.

With regard to this clone: The antigen is unknown.

Points from the study as a whole: Across donors, most TCRs were seen rarely, yet some public ones were widespread. Testing in vitro showed a few CMV-associated chains specific for CMV antigens. According to a subsequent analysis, TCR clusters identified in the first cohort showed a tendency to co-occur across the roughly 110 validation repertoires.

Using immunoSEQ multiplex PCR, the repertoire was profiled, and TCRdb retains in-frame clones only, with some absent. The sample has a few hundred thousand clones, roughly 87% seen once; the top ten hold around 3.3%. Germline CDR1 reads SQVTM; CDR2 reads ANQGSEA. The CDR3 is made up of 10 amino acids. V was trimmed by 3 bases and J by 8 bases, leaving 7 bases between them. This clonotype originated in a woman aged 25 to 45 in good health and CMV-seronegative. The chain links TRBV29-1 to TRBJ2-5; D could derive from TRBD1 or TRBD2 (6 bases each). The specimen sequenced was PBMCs. For the CDR3, the DNA is TGCAGCGTTGAGGGGGGCACCCAGTACTTC. It codes for CSVEGGTQYF.